A single sample is the source of the 32 T cell receptor beta chains below, sequenced in a study of T cells in Graves' hyperthyroidism and ophthalmopathy. RNA transcripts gave rise to amplified TCR beta CDR3 regions. RT-PCR in the first round (using the HTBI primer set) targeted the TCR CDR3. TCRdb redid the calling of the multiplex PCR reads with MiXCR, one entry per CDR3 protein. The repertoire holds roughly 500,000 distinct CDR3 sequences, with approximately 49% as singletons. The sample comprised peripheral blood or thyroid tissue (not recorded which). The receptors originated from an adult woman with Graves' disease, either hyperthyroidism or ophthalmopathy (not recorded which).

The chain uses TRBV19 and TRBJ2-6; no firm D call. The CDR3 contains 16 residues. The ends were cut back, 4 bases at V and 0 bases at J, with 10 bases in the middle. Looked up from germline, CDR1 is LNHDA and CDR2 is SQIVND (reference sequence). The CDR3 DNA is TGTGCCAGTAGTACCTCGGGCACCTCTGGGGCCAACGTCCTGACTTTC. Encoded protein: CASSTSGTSGANVLTF.

The chain combines TRBV7-9 with TRBJ1-6; 7 nucleotides line up with TRBD1. Germline CDR1 SEHNR, CDR2 FQNEAQ (reference sequence). The CDR3 is 14 amino acids. Trimming removed 4 bases from V and 9 bases from J; junction bases left unmatched: 6. The chain's CDR3 is CASSSDRFGSPLHF. CDR3 nucleotide sequence: TGTGCCAGCAGCTCGGACAGGTTCGGTTCACCCCTCCACTTT. Supplemented by reference TRBV7-9 and TRBJ1-6, the full variable domain reads DTGVSQNPRHKITKRGQNVTFRCDPISEHNRLYWYRQTLGQGPEFLTYFQNEAQLEKSRLLSDRFSAERPKGSFSTLEIQRTEQGDSAMYLCASSSDRFGSPLHFGNGTRLTVT.

This rearrangement joins TRBV5-1 to TRBJ2-3, with 7 bases fitting TRBD1. Germline V CDR1 and CDR2: SGHRS, YFSETQ. Trimming removed 4 bases from V and 2 bases from J; junction bases left unmatched: 4. CDR3 length: 14 amino acids. The CDR3 loop reads CASSRDRYTDTQYF. CDR3 nucleotide sequence: TGCGCCAGCAGCCGGGACAGATACACAGATACGCAGTATTTT.

The rearrangement joins TRBV12-3 or TRBV12-4 to TRBJ1-5; D is uncertain. V was cut by 0 bases and J by 3 bases, with 6 bases left in between. This CDR3 spans 14 amino acids. CDR3 region: CASSLAVPNQPQHF. CDR3 bases: TGTGCCAGCAGTTTAGCAGTACCCAATCAGCCCCAGCATTTT.

The chain employs TRBV7-9 and TRBJ1-4, with D unresolved. The V end lost 1 base, the J end lost 7 bases, and 16 bases lay between the germline ends. Germline CDR1 reads SEHNR; CDR2 reads FQNEAQ (reference sequence). The CDR3 is 16 residues long. The CDR3 loop reads CASSLGLAREVEKLFF. CDR3 in DNA: TGTGCCAGCAGCTTAGGACTAGCGCGGGAGGTTGAAAAACTGTTTTTT.

There are a few counts of this clonotype. This chain connects TRBV10-3 to TRBJ1-1; no clear D. Germline CDR1 is ENHRY and CDR2 is SYGVKD. V was clipped by 6 bases and J by 3 bases, with 8 bases between them. The CDR3 is 12 residues long. CDR3 protein: CAIREGYTEAFF. The CDR3 DNA sequence: TGTGCCATCAGAGAGGGTTACACTGAAGCTTTCTTT.

The rearrangement uses TRBV7-2 and TRBJ2-2; D call uncertain. The germline V gene encodes CDR1 SGHTA and CDR2 FQGNSA. The CDR3 totals 13 residues. Trimming stripped 4 bases from V and 1 base from J, with 4 bases between. CDR3 in amino acids: CASSWRNTGELFF. The CDR3 region has the DNA TGTGCCAGCAGCTGGAGGAACACCGGGGAGCTGTTTTTT.

As DNA, the CDR3 is TGCGCCAGCAAACCCCGGGGGGGGCTGGATGGCTACACCTTC. It codes for CASKPRGGLDGYTF. The V and J genes are TRBV5-1 and TRBJ1-2; possibly TRBD1 for D (6 bases). V was shortened by 6 bases and J by 6 bases, with 18 bases between the two germline ends. Germline CDR1 and CDR2: SGHRS and YFSETQ. The CDR3 consists of 14 residues.

The chain has TRBV4-1 and TRBJ1-1; tentatively, D is TRBD1 (5 bases). V gave up 1 base and J gave up 10 bases, with 13 bases separating them. CDR3 length: 13 residues. The V gene's germline CDR1 is MGHRA and CDR2 YSYEKL. CDR3 loop: CASSQGQWPRAFF. The CDR3, as DNA: TGCGCCAGCAGCCAAGGACAGTGGCCCCGAGCTTTCTTT.

V is TRBV14 and J is TRBJ1-6; possible D gene TRBD1, 5 bases. The CDR3 runs to 14 residues. Trimming took off 2 bases at V and 10 bases at J, with 12 bases between the two ends. Germline CDR1 reads SGHDN; CDR2 reads FVKESK. In nucleotides, the CDR3 is TGTGCCAGCAGCCAATGGGGGATCGAGTCACCCCTCCACTTT. Translation: CASSQWGIESPLHF.

The V and J genes are TRBV10-3 and TRBJ2-2; TRBD2 matches at 10 bases. The CDR3 is 14 amino acids. CDR1 ENHRY and CDR2 SYGVKD come from the germline V gene. The J segment lost 5 bases and the V segment lost 6 bases, leaving 3 bases of the junction unmatched. CDR3 sequence reads: CAIRRTSGTGELFF. The CDR3, as DNA: TGTGCCATCAGACGGACTAGCGGAACCGGGGAGCTGTTTTTT.

This clonotype was seen only a few times. The genes are TRBV7-3 and TRBJ2-2; D is tentatively TRBD1 or TRBD2 (5 bases each). Trimming took off 3 bases at V and 7 bases at J, with 9 bases between the two ends. Germline values: CDR1 SGHTA, CDR2 FQGTGA. This CDR3 region has 13 residues. The CDR3 bases are TGTGCCAGCAGCTTGGGGGAGAACGGGGAGCTGTTTTTT. It is translated as CASSLGENGELFF.

A remark on this clonotype: The junction departs from germline at one end; a sequencing error may be responsible. V and J are TRBV6-6 and TRBJ1-3; D is possibly TRBD1 (5 bases). The CDR3 loop spans 12 amino acids. Germline CDR1 is MNHNY and CDR2 is SVGAGI (reference sequence). CDR3 amino acids: CASRDSGSTIYF. In DNA form, the CDR3 reads TGTGCCAGCAGAGACAGTGGAAGCACCATATATTTT.

In this sample, this clonotype turned up a few times. The chain links TRBV12-3 or TRBV12-4 to TRBJ1-1; no clear D. The CDR3 extends over 12 amino acids. The V gene lost 7 bases and the J gene lost 3 bases, with 9 bases spanning the gap. The CDR3 coding sequence is TGTGCCAGCACCGGTTGGTACACTGAAGCTTTCTTT. Protein: CASTGWYTEAFF.

The V and J genes are TRBV11-2 and TRBJ1-5; no clear D. CDR3 length: 16 residues. Germline CDR1 reads SGHAT; CDR2 reads FQNNGV. Trimming took 6 bases from V and 0 from J, leaving 15 bases between them. The CDR3 DNA follows: TGTGCCAGCAGTAGCGCAGAGTTACATAGCAATCAGCCCCAGCATTTT. Its translation is CASSSAELHSNQPQHF.

The table lists this clonotype with a few counts. One base away lies a much larger clone, so this may be a sequencing read error. CDR3 DNA: TGCAGTGCTAGAGATCTTGCGCGGGGGGCGCGTCATGGCTACACCTTC. Residues: CSARDLARGARHGYTF. V gene TRBV20-1 combines with J gene TRBJ1-2; possible D gene TRBD1, 6 bases. Germline-derived CDR1 and CDR2 are DFQATT and SNEGSKA (reference sequence). This CDR3 spans 16 amino acids. Trimming took off 0 bases at V and 6 bases at J, with 20 bases between the two ends.

The rearrangement uses TRBV15 and TRBJ2-7, with D possibly being TRBD1 (5 bases). The V and J ends lost 3 bases and 4 bases respectively, with 16 bases between them. Germline V CDR1 and CDR2: LNHNV, YYDKDF (reference sequence). This CDR3 has 15 amino acids. CDR3 coding DNA: TGTGCCACCAGCAGTGACTCCGGGCAGGGTTACGAGCAGTACTTC. Protein sequence: CATSSDSGQGYEQYF.

In this sample, this clonotype turned up many times. The junction differs from germline at one of its ends, possibly a read error. This chain joins TRBV7-9 and TRBJ1-2; D remains ambiguous. CDR3 length: 11 residues. Germline V lookup: CDR1 SEHNR, CDR2 FQNEAQ (reference sequence). The chain's CDR3 is CASSFLELLIF. In DNA, the CDR3 is TGTGCCAGCAGCTTTCTTGAGTTGTTGATCTTC.

CDR3 sequence reads: CSVEGRGGGVYEQYF. Here the CDR3 DNA reads TGCAGCGTTGAGGGTAGGGGCGGCGGGGTCTACGAGCAGTACTTC. The chain couples TRBV29-1 to TRBJ2-7; possibly TRBD2 for D (6 bases). Germline CDR1 SQVTM, CDR2 ANQGSEA. The CDR3 extends over 15 amino acids. V dropped 3 bases and J dropped 3 bases, with 18 bases sitting between them.

This chain connects TRBV14 to TRBJ1-1; TRBD1 might be the D (5 bases). The germline V gene encodes CDR1 SGHDN and CDR2 FVKESK. This CDR3 comprises 13 residues. V lost 4 bases and J 7 bases, leaving 13 bases between the germline ends. The CDR3 loop is CASSPDFQGEAFF. The CDR3 DNA follows: TGTGCCAGCAGCCCGGACTTTCAGGGTGAAGCTTTCTTT.

This rearrangement joins TRBV7-2 to TRBJ2-6; D may be TRBD1 (6 bases). Trimming left V 1 base short and J 0 bases short, with 13 bases between. This CDR3 has 18 amino acids. The germline V gene encodes CDR1 SGHTA and CDR2 FQGNSA. In DNA form, the CDR3 reads TGTGCCAGCAGCTTAGGGCCGACAGGCCGCTCTGGGGCCAACGTCCTGACTTTC. Residues: CASSLGPTGRSGANVLTF.

The rearrangement links TRBV19 to TRBJ1-1; a weak D match, TRBD1 (5 bases). Germline V gene lookup returns CDR1 LNHDA and CDR2 SQIVND (reference sequence). V lost 6 bases and J 5 bases, leaving 16 bases between the germline ends. The CDR3 is 14 residues long. Written as DNA, the CDR3 is TGTGCCAGTAGGCAGGGAAGAGAAAAGACTGAAGCTTTCTTT. Translating it yields CASRQGREKTEAFF.

This clonotype was counted only a few times. The rearrangement joins TRBV7-3 to TRBJ1-1, with D tentatively TRBD1 (6 bases). The germline CDR1 and CDR2 sequences are SGHTA and FQGTGA. V was clipped by 6 bases and J by 1 base, with 12 bases between them. The length of the CDR3 is 14 residues. The CDR3: CASSPGHGNTEAFF. The DNA of the CDR3 is TGTGCCAGCAGTCCGGGACACGGGAACACTGAAGCTTTCTTT.

The V gene is TRBV7-8, the J gene TRBJ1-2; TRBD1 might be the D (5 bases). V shed 5 bases and J shed 8 bases, with 15 bases lying between them. Germline values: CDR1 SGHVS, CDR2 FQNEAQ. This CDR3 has 13 amino acids. CDR3 in amino acids: CASSRRVSRGYTF. For the CDR3, the DNA is TGTGCCAGCAGCCGCAGGGTTTCCCGAGGCTACACCTTC.

In regard to this clonotype: Mismatch with germline at one junction end may stem from a read error. This chain links TRBV9 with TRBJ1-1; no clear D gene. The germline CDR1 and CDR2 sequences are SGDLS and YYNGEE. The CDR3 covers 13 residues. CDR3 loop: CASSIGWNTEAFF. CDR3 nucleotides: TGTGCCAGCAGCATAGGATGGAACACTGAAGCCTTCTTT.

The rearrangement links TRBV29-1 to TRBJ2-5; 14 bases map to TRBD2. The CDR3 contains 14 residues. Germline V CDR1 and CDR2: SQVTM, ANQGSEA. The ends lost 7 bases at V and 5 bases at J; junction bases unmatched: 6. CDR3 DNA: TGCAGCGGTCGACTAGCGGGAGGGTTGGAGACCCAGTACTTC. Amino acids: CSGRLAGGLETQYF.

This chain joins TRBV19 and TRBJ1-1; the D is unclear. CDR3 size: 10 residues. CDR1 is LNHDA and CDR2 is SQIVND in the germline V gene (reference sequence). The V end was cut by 5 bases, the J end by 4 bases, with 2 bases between. The CDR3 here is CASSATEAFF. The CDR3 DNA reads as TGTGCCAGTAGTGCCACTGAAGCTTTCTTT.

A few counts support this clonotype. The rearrangement joins TRBV2 to TRBJ1-5; 7 bases agree with TRBD1. The CDR3 sequence is 15 residues long. In germline, CDR1 is SNHLY, CDR2 FYNNEI. J lost 11 bases, V lost 5 bases, and 15 bases had no gene match. CDR3 bases: TGTGCCAGCAGTAAGGACAGGAGTCAAGGGGTGGCCCAGCATTTT. Its translation is CASSKDRSQGVAQHF.

The V and J genes are TRBV29-1 and TRBJ2-7; D is perhaps TRBD1 or TRBD2 (6 bases each). Deletions cut 8 bases from V and 6 bases from J, with 14 bases between. The length of the CDR3 is 11 residues. Per germline, CDR1 SQVTM and CDR2 ANQGSEA. This CDR3 is CSFGGPREQYF. The CDR3 bases are TGCAGCTTCGGGGGCCCACGCGAGCAGTACTTC.

J is TRBJ2-2 and V is TRBV7-6, with D possibly TRBD1 on 5 matching bases. Germline V gene data show CDR1 as SGHVS and CDR2 as FNYEAQ. With 5 bases removed from V and 0 bases from J, the gap between germline ends came to 16 bases. This CDR3 region has 17 residues. CDR3 bases: TGTGCCAGCAGCCCCCCCCCGAGACAGACGAACACCGGGGAGCTGTTTTTT. Residues: CASSPPPRQTNTGELFF.

This clonotype was detected only a few times. This CDR3 reads CASSPGLLGLEQYF. CDR3 DNA: TGCGCCAGCAGTCCGGGACTTCTAGGGCTCGAGCAGTACTTC. This chain joins TRBV5-1 and TRBJ2-7; D possibly corresponds to TRBD2 (6 bases). Germline V lookup: CDR1 SGHRS, CDR2 YFSETQ. The CDR3 extends over 14 amino acids. The V end lost 5 bases, the J end lost 6 bases, and 18 bases lay between the germline ends.

With respect to this clonotype: A much larger clone sits a single nucleotide away, making a read error possible. The chain recombines TRBV7-2 with TRBJ2-5; D is perhaps TRBD2 (6 bases). The germline CDR1 and CDR2 sequences are SGHTA and FQGNSA. This CDR3 is 13 amino acids long. CDR3 protein: CASSQTLGGTQYF. In DNA form, the CDR3 reads TGCGCCAGCAGCCAGACTCTCGGGGGGACCCAGTACTTC.